The source of this TCR beta chain is a study of identical twins. This clonotype has more than one count but fewer than ten. Its target is not known. Study-wide points: Out-of-frame TCR alpha sharing observed in monozygotic twins exceeded model estimates.

The CDR3 extends over 15 amino acids. V trimming: 1 base; J trimming: 5 bases; junction bases outside the gene matches: 6. Germline assignment: CDR1 SGHVS and CDR2 FQNEAQ. MiXCR was run by TCRdb on the 5' RACE reads, yielding one entry per CDR3 protein. The sample records about 890,000 distinct CDR3 sequences, roughly 12% being singletons. The same data also contributed to another study, on yellow fever vaccine responses in identical twins. As reported in that work: Twin vaccine T cell responses reportedly seemed partly convergent, partly personalized.

This chain connects TRBV7-8 to TRBJ2-3; 7 bases line up with TRBD1. This TCR derives from a woman aged 18-29 years in good health. The specimen sequenced was PBMCs. The CDR3 region has the DNA TGTGCCAGCAGCTTAGATACAGGGGTGGGAGATACGCAGTATTTT. As protein: CASSLDTGVGDTQYF.